This T cell receptor beta chain was sequenced during a study of shared T cell receptors in the human thymus. Assay used: immunoSEQ multiplex PCR; TCRdb lists only in-frame clones, some missing. The table shows some 700,000 clones, with approximately 85% occurring only once. This sample also belongs to another study, concerning human thymus T cells. That paper adds: Those donating were healthy Finnish infants in corrective surgery for congenital heart defects. Unrelated individuals had highly overlapping thymic repertoires, as reported in related research.

The sequencing input was thymocytes. The receptor's source is a girl under two years old with a congenital heart defect.

The CDR3 bases are TGTGCCATAAGGGGGGGGAATTTCTATGGCTACACCTTC. It translates to CAIRGGNFYGYTF. The rearrangement uses TRBV6-1 and TRBJ1-2, with a weak D call TRBD1 (6 bases). V was trimmed by 10 bases and J by 4 bases, leaving 16 bases between them. Germline V gene sequence: CDR1 MNHNS, CDR2 SASEGT. The CDR3 sequence is 13 residues long.